A single sample is the source of the 8 T cell receptor beta chains below, sequenced in a study of shared clonotypes between healthy human individuals. Data came from immunoSEQ multiplex PCR; TCRdb stores just in-frame clones and leaves some out. This sample has some 1,900,000 clones, with 85% to 95% found just once. Naive CD8 cells lacked CD45RO, underwent positive selection for CCR7 and left out terminally differentiated effector memory CD45RA+ cells. The sequenced sample was naive CD8+ T cells sorted from blood. All receptors come from a man younger than 35 in good health.

This clone was counted a single time. The gene calls are TRBV5-1 and TRBJ2-5; unclear D gene. Germline V gene lookup returns CDR1 SGHRS and CDR2 YFSETQ. The CDR3 sequence is 11 residues long. V shed 4 bases and J shed 1 base, with 2 bases lying between them. CDR3: CASSTQETQYF. The CDR3 bases are TGCGCCAGCAGCACCCAAGAGACCCAGTACTTC.

The V call is TRBV30, the J call TRBJ1-5; D may be TRBD1 (5 bases). The length of the CDR3 is 14 residues. V gave up 4 bases and J gave up 1 base, with 11 bases separating them. Per the germline V gene, CDR1 is GTSNPN and CDR2 is SVGIG (reference sequence). CDR3 region: CAWKETESNQPQHF. CDR3 DNA sequence: TGTGCCTGGAAAGAGACAGAGAGCAATCAGCCCCAGCATTTT.

This clone was observed once. The chain uses TRBV11-2 and TRBJ2-7; a weak D match, TRBD1 (6 bases). V lost 0 bases, J lost 5 bases, and 11 bases lay in between. Germline V gene lookup returns CDR1 SGHAT and CDR2 FQNNGV. This CDR3 has 14 residues. CDR3 DNA sequence: TGTGCCAGCAGCTTAGATGGGGGCATGGACGAGCAGTACTTC. It is translated as CASSLDGGMDEQYF.

The chain is built from TRBV4-3 and TRBJ1-1; 7 positions match TRBD1. The V segment lost 3 bases and the J segment 6 bases; nucleotides outside the gene matches: 10. Looked up from germline, CDR1 is LGHNA and CDR2 is YSLEER. CDR3 size: 15 residues. The DNA for the CDR3 is TGCGCCAGCAGCCAGGGAGGGGGCTTTGTCCCTGAAGCTTTCTTT. Translation gives CASSQGGGFVPEAFF.

This chain uses TRBV6-5 with TRBJ1-3; D is unclear. The V gene's germline CDR1 is MNHEY and CDR2 SVGAGI. The CDR3 sequence is 13 residues long. V was clipped by 5 bases and J by 8 bases, with 13 bases between them. CDR3 DNA: TGTGCCAGCAGTCCCTCCCCCGAGGACACCATATATTTT. This sequence encodes CASSPSPEDTIYF.

This sequence joins TRBV14 and TRBJ1-2; 8 bases fit TRBD1. Looked up from germline, CDR1 is SGHDN and CDR2 is FVKESK. Losses at the gene ends were 4 bases for V and 4 bases for J; bases not matched to a gene: 8. CDR3 length equals 15 residues. CDR3 DNA sequence: TGTGCCAGCAGCCTAGACCAGGGGGCGTTCTATGGCTACACCTTC. Protein product: CASSLDQGAFYGYTF.

The J gene is TRBJ2-6, the V gene TRBV10-3; 7 positions agree with TRBD1. J was trimmed by 0 bases and V by 5 bases; bases with no gene match: 1. CDR1 is ENHRY, CDR2 SYGVKD, per germline. This CDR3 has 15 amino acids. This CDR3 is CAISSGGSGANVLTF. DNA of the CDR3: TGTGCCATCAGTTCAGGGGGCTCTGGGGCCAACGTCCTGACTTTC.

The chain joins TRBV5-1 to TRBJ1-5; D gene unclear. Between the trimmed V and J ends, which lost 4 bases and 3 bases, there was a span of 11 bases. The CDR3 is 14 residues long. The germline gives CDR1 SGHRS, CDR2 YFSETQ. CDR3 nucleotide sequence: TGCGCCAGCAGCGCTACGGGTCCCAATCAGCCCCAGCATTTT. This gives the protein CASSATGPNQPQHF.